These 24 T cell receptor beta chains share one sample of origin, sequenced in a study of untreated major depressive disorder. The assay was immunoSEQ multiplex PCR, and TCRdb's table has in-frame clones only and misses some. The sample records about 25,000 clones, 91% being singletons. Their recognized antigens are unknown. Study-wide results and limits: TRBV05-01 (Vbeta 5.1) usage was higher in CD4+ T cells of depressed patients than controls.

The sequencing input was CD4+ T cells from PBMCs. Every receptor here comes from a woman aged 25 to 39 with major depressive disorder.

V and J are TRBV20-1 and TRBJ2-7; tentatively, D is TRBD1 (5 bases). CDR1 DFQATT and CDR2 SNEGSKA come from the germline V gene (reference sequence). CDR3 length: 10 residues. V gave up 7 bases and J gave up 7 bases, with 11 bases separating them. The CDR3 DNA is TGCAGTGTAGGGGTGGGGGAGCAGTACTTC. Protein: CSVGVGEQYF.

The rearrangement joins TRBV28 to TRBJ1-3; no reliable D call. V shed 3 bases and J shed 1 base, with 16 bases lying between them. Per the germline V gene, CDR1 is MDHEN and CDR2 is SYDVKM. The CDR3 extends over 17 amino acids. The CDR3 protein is CASSLLRLRLSGNTIYF. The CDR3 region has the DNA TGTGCCAGCAGTTTGTTACGCCTCCGGTTGTCTGGAAACACCATATATTTT.

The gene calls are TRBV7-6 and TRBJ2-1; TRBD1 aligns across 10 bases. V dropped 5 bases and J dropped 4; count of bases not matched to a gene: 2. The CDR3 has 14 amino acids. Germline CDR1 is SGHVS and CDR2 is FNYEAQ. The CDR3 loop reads CASSGQGGYNEQFF. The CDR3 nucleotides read TGTGCCAGCAGCGGACAGGGGGGGTACAATGAGCAGTTCTTC.

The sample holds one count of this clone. This CDR3 is CASSLRGTSPNYGYTF. CDR3 nucleotides: TGTGCCAGCAGTCTCAGGGGTACGTCACCTAACTATGGCTACACCTTC. V gene TRBV6-6 combines with J gene TRBJ1-2, with a weak D call TRBD1 (6 bases). This CDR3 contains 16 residues. CDR1 and CDR2 from the germline V gene are MNHNY and SVGAGI (reference sequence). Trimming took off 5 bases at V and 0 bases at J, with 16 bases between the two ends.

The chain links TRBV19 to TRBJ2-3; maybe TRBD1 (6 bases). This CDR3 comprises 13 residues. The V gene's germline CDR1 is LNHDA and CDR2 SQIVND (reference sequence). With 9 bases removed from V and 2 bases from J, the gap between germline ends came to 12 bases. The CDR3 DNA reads TGTGCCAGCAGGGGATCCGCCACAGATACGCAGTATTTT. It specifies CASRGSATDTQYF.

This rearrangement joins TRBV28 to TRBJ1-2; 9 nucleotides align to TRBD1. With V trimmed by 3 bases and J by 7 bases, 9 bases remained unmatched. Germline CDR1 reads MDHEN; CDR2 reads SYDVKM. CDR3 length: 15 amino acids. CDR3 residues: CASSFRDREVLGYTF. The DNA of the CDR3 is TGTGCCAGCAGTTTCCGGGACAGGGAAGTTCTTGGCTACACCTTC.

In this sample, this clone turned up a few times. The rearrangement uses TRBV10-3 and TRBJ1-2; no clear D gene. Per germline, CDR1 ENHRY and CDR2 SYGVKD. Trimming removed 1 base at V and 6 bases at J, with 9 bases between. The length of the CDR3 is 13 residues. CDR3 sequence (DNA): TGTGCCATCAGTGAGTGGGCAGAGAATGGCTACACCTTC. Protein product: CAISEWAENGYTF.

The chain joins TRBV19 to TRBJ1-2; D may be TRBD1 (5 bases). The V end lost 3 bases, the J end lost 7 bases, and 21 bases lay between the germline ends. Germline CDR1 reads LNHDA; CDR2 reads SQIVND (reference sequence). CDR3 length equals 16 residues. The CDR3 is CASSIGGTDIGSGYTF. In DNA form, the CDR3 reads TGTGCCAGTAGTATCGGGGGGACTGATATCGGAAGTGGCTACACCTTC.

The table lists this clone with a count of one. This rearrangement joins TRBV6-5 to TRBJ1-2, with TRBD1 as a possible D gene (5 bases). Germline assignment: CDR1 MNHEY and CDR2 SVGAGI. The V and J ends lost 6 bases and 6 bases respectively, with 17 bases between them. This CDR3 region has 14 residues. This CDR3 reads CASSSLPGGNGYTF. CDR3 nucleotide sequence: TGTGCCAGCAGCTCGCTCCCGGGGGGAAATGGCTACACCTTC.

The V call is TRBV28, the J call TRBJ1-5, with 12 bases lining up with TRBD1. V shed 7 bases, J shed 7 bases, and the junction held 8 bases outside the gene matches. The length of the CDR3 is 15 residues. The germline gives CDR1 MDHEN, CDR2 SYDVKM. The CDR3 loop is CASKKTGTGGQPQHF. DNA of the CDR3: TGTGCCAGCAAAAAAACCGGGACAGGGGGCCAGCCCCAGCATTTT.

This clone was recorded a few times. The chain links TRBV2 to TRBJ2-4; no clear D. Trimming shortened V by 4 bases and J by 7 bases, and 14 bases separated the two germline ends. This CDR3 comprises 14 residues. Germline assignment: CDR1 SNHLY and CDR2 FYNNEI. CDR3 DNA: TGTGCCAGCAGTGCTGGGCAGTTCCCGAACATTCAGTACTTC. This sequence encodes CASSAGQFPNIQYF.

CDR3 DNA: TGTGCCAGCAGCTTATTTGCGGGAGACGAGCAGTACTTC. Translated, it gives CASSLFAGDEQYF. The chain has TRBV7-9 and TRBJ2-7, with 7 positions matching TRBD2. Per the germline V gene, CDR1 is SEHNR and CDR2 is FQNEAQ (reference sequence). CDR3 length equals 13 residues. V dropped 2 bases and J dropped 5; count of bases not matched to a gene: 3.

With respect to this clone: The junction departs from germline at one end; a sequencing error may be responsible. CDR3 amino acids: CASSLAQGSEQYF. CDR3 sequence (DNA): TGTGCTAGCAGCTTAGCGCAGGGGAGCGAGCAGTACTTC. The rearrangement joins TRBV7-7 to TRBJ2-7, with D possibly TRBD1 on 6 matching bases. The CDR3 spans 13 residues. Looked up from germline, CDR1 is SSHAT and CDR2 is FNYEAQ (reference sequence).

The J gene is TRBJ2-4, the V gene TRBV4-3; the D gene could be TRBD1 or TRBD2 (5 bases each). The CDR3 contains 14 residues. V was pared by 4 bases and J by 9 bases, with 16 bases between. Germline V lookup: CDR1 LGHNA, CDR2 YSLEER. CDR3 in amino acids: CASSPLSGGAIQYF. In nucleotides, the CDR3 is TGCGCCAGCAGCCCCCTCAGTGGGGGTGCCATTCAGTACTTC.

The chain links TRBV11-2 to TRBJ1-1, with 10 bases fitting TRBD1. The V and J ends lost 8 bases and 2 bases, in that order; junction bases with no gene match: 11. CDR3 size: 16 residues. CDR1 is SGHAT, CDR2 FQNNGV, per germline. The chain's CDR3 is CASGYGTGERNTEAFF. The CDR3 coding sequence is TGTGCCAGCGGATACGGGACAGGGGAGCGTAACACTGAAGCTTTCTTT.

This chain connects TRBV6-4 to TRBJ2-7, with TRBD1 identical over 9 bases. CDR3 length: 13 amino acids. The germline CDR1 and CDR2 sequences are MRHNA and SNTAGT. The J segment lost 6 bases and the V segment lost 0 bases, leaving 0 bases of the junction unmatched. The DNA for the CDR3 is TGTGCCAGCAGTGACTCGGACAGGGGCGAGCAGTACTTC. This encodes CASSDSDRGEQYF.

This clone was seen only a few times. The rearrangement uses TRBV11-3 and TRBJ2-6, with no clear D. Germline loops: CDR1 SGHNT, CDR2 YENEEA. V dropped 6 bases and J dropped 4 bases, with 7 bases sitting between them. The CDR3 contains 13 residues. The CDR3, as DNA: TGTGCCAGCAGACGTCAGGGGGCCAACGTCCTGACTTTC. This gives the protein CASRRQGANVLTF. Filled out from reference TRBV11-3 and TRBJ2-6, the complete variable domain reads EAGVVQSPRYKIIEKKQPVAFWCNPISGHNTLYWYLQNLGQGPELLIRYENEEAVDDSQLPKDRFSAERLKGVDSTLKIQPAELGDSAVYLCASRRQGANVLTFGAGSRLTVL.

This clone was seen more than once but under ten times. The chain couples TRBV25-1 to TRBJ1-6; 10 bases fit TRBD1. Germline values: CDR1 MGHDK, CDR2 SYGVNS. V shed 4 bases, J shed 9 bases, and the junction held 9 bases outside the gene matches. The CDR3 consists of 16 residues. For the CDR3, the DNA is TGTGCCAGCAGTGGATCGAGACAGGGGGCTGGTTCACCCCTCCACTTT. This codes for CASSGSRQGAGSPLHF.

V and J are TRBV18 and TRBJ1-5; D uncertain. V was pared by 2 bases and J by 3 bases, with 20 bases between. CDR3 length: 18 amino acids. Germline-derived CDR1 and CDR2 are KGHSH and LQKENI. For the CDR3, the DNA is TGTGCCAGCTCACCAGTACCGACGCTCCGGGCGAACAATCAGCCCCAGCATTTT. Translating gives CASSPVPTLRANNQPQHF.

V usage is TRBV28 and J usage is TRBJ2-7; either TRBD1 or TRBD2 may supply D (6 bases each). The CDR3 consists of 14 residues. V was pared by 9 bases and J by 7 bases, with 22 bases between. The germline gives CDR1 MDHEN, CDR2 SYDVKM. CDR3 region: CASLQNPGAGEQYF. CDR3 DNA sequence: TGTGCCAGTCTCCAGAATCCAGGGGCGGGAGAGCAGTACTTC.

The CDR3 coding sequence is TGCGCCAGCAGCCAAGTTTTGGGGGAAGGGGCTGGAAACACCATATATTTT. Protein: CASSQVLGEGAGNTIYF. The chain uses TRBV4-3 and TRBJ1-3, with D perhaps matching TRBD1 (5 bases). The germline gives CDR1 LGHNA, CDR2 YSLEER. This CDR3 is 17 amino acids long. V lost 1 base to trimming and J lost 2 bases, with 15 bases between them.

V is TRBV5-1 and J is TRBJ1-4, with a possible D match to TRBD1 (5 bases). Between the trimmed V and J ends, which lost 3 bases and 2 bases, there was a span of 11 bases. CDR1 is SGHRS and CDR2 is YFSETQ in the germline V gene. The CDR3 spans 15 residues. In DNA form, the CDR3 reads TGCGCCAGCAGCTGGCAGGGTCCCACTAATGAAAAACTGTTTTTT. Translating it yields CASSWQGPTNEKLFF.

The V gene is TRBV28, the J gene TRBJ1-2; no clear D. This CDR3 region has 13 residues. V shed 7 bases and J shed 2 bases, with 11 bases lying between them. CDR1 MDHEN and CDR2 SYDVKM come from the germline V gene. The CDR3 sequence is CASNEGVNYGYTF. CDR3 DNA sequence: TGTGCCAGCAACGAGGGAGTAAACTATGGCTACACCTTC.

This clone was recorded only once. In DNA form, the CDR3 reads TGTGCCAGCAGTTTATGGGCAGGGACCTGGGAGCAGTACTTC. It yields the protein CASSLWAGTWEQYF. The genes are TRBV27 and TRBJ2-7; TRBD1 or TRBD2 may be the D gene (5 bases each). Germline lookup yields CDR1 MNHEY and CDR2 SMNVEV (reference sequence). Trimming removed 1 base from V and 7 bases from J, with 14 bases in between. The CDR3 is 14 amino acids.